One and the same sample provided the 17 T cell receptor beta chains below, sequenced in a study of cytotoxic CD8 clonotypes in ibrutinib-treated CLL. Only in-frame clones appear in the TCRdb table, and some are missing; sequencing was by immunoSEQ multiplex PCR. The table includes more than 70,000 clones, around 75% detected once. The sample was PBMCs, taken after 12 months of ibrutinib treatment. These receptors all stem from a human donor with chronic lymphocytic leukemia.

CDR3: CASSQDIWGGRRNTQYF. The DNA of the CDR3 is TGTGCCAGCAGCCAAGATATTTGGGGGGGCCGAAGGAATACGCAGTATTTT. The chain is built from TRBV14 and TRBJ2-3, with D possibly being TRBD2 (7 bases). This CDR3 spans 17 amino acids. Trimming left V 0 bases short and J 7 bases short, with 20 bases between. Per the germline V gene, CDR1 is SGHDN and CDR2 is FVKESK.

The chain uses TRBV28 and TRBJ2-2; perhaps TRBD2 as D (5 bases). V lost 8 bases and J lost 4, with 8 bases in between. This CDR3 has 12 residues. Per germline, CDR1 MDHEN and CDR2 SYDVKM. The CDR3 coding sequence is TGTGCCAGCCCCGGGGTCACCGGGGAGCTGTTTTTT. This encodes CASPGVTGELFF.

The gene calls are TRBV7-9 and TRBJ1-1; D is possibly TRBD1 (5 bases). Looked up from germline, CDR1 is SEHNR and CDR2 is FQNEAQ (reference sequence). The length of the CDR3 is 16 residues. The ends were cut back, 0 bases at V and 1 base at J, with 12 bases in the middle. The CDR3 coding sequence is TGTGCCAGCAGCTTAGCGGGCCGGGGCTCGAACACTGAAGCTTTCTTT. This sequence encodes CASSLAGRGSNTEAFF.

The rearrangement joins TRBV19 to TRBJ2-5; D unresolved. The CDR3 has 17 residues. The germline CDR1 and CDR2 sequences are LNHDA and SQIVND (reference sequence). V lost 10 bases to trimming and J lost 5 bases, with 29 bases between them. CDR3 in DNA: TGTGCCACTAATCCCTCCGGTGGCGGACGAGCCTGGGAGACCCAGTACTTC. Amino acids: CATNPSGGGRAWETQYF.

The rearrangement uses TRBV7-9 and TRBJ1-4; D is possibly TRBD1 (6 bases). The CDR3 is 14 residues long. The V and J ends lost 10 bases and 4 bases respectively, with 16 bases between them. The V gene's germline CDR1 is SEHNR and CDR2 FQNEAQ (reference sequence). DNA for the CDR3: TGTGCCACCCAAGCAGGGGTGGGTAATGAAAAACTGTTTTTT. This codes for CATQAGVGNEKLFF.

The gene calls are TRBV7-2 and TRBJ2-5; 9 nucleotides match TRBD2. CDR3 length: 14 amino acids. The germline V gene has CDR1 SGHTA and CDR2 FQGNSA. Germline trimming cut 5 bases from V and 5 bases from J; bases unmatched to any gene: 6. The CDR3 nucleotides are TGTGCCAGCAGCCCCTTAGCGGGAGAGGAGACCCAGTACTTC. Amino acids: CASSPLAGEETQYF.

The V gene is TRBV19, the J gene TRBJ2-7; tentatively, D is TRBD1 (7 bases). The V end lost 9 bases, the J end lost 4 bases, and 22 bases lay between the germline ends. The CDR3 extends over 15 amino acids. The V gene's germline CDR1 is LNHDA and CDR2 SQIVND (reference sequence). The DNA for the CDR3 is TGTGCCAGCAAACGACAGGGACTGGGGGATTACGAGCAGTACTTC. This gives the protein CASKRQGLGDYEQYF.

This clone occurred once. This rearrangement joins TRBV4-2 to TRBJ2-1; 9 nucleotides agree with TRBD2. This CDR3 is 15 amino acids long. V dropped 4 bases and J dropped 15; count of bases not matched to a gene: 16. CDR1 and CDR2 (germline): LGHNA, YNFKEQ. The CDR3 sequence: CASSPRGAGGPGRFF. CDR3 in DNA: TGTGCCAGCAGCCCGAGGGGAGCGGGAGGCCCCGGACGGTTCTTC.

The rearrangement joins TRBV28 to TRBJ2-3; 8 bases fit TRBD2. The CDR3 contains 16 residues. CDR1 and CDR2 from the germline V gene are MDHEN and SYDVKM. Trimming at V came to 3 bases and at J to 4 bases, leaving 9 bases not matched to a gene. The CDR3, as DNA: TGTGCCAGCAGTTTCTCGACTAGCGTTTACGCAGATACGCAGTATTTT. Its translation: CASSFSTSVYADTQYF.

The chain links TRBV5-4 to TRBJ2-1; 11 bases are a match to TRBD2. The CDR3 runs 15 residues. The ends lost 3 bases at V and 10 bases at J; junction bases unmatched: 9. Per germline, CDR1 SGHNT and CDR2 YYREEE (reference sequence). CDR3 DNA sequence: TGTGCCAGCAGCTCCGGGACTAGCGGAGGGGGGGAGCAGTTCTTC. Its translation: CASSSGTSGGGEQFF.

As for this clone: Other DNA sequences in the same sample also yield this CDR3. The chain combines TRBV5-1 with TRBJ2-1; 7 positions agree with TRBD2. The CDR3 is 14 residues long. V shed 0 bases, J shed 7 bases, and the junction held 4 bases outside the gene matches. The V gene's germline CDR1 is SGHRS and CDR2 YFSETQ. The CDR3 here is CASSLAGLVNEQFF. CDR3 sequence (DNA): TGCGCCAGCAGCTTGGCCGGACTAGTGAATGAGCAGTTCTTC.

V is TRBV18 and J is TRBJ2-5; tentative D call: TRBD1 (5 bases). Germline assignment: CDR1 KGHSH and CDR2 LQKENI. This CDR3 has 18 residues. V was pared by 6 bases and J by 4 bases, with 27 bases between. CDR3 sequence reads: CASSPRAGPSTRGETQYF. The CDR3 bases are TGTGCCAGCTCCCCCAGGGCAGGGCCGTCTACCCGCGGAGAGACCCAGTACTTC.

V is TRBV10-3 and J is TRBJ2-7, with TRBD2 matching 9 bases. The CDR3 spans 15 residues. The ends lost 8 bases at V and 2 bases at J; junction bases unmatched: 10. Germline loops: CDR1 ENHRY, CDR2 SYGVKD. The CDR3 sequence is CAISEGLAGAYEQYF. The CDR3 DNA sequence: TGTGCCATCTCAGAGGGATTAGCGGGGGCCTACGAGCAGTACTTC.

In this sample, this clone turned up once. The chain links TRBV6-5 to TRBJ1-2; D gene uncertain. Trimming shortened V by 6 bases and J by 8 bases, and 10 bases separated the two germline ends. CDR3 length: 11 residues. CDR1 is MNHEY, CDR2 SVGAGI, per germline. This CDR3 is CASRGPAGYTF. The CDR3 nucleotides read TGTGCCAGCAGAGGCCCCGCGGGCTACACCTTC.

The chain has TRBV27 and TRBJ2-4, with 7 nucleotides matching TRBD1. The J segment lost 0 bases and the V segment lost 6 bases, leaving 8 bases of the junction unmatched. The CDR3 length is 16 residues. The V gene's germline CDR1 is MNHEY and CDR2 SMNVEV (reference sequence). The CDR3 sequence: CASRPGQAVAKNIQYF. The CDR3 coding sequence is TGTGCCAGCAGACCCGGACAGGCCGTAGCCAAAAACATTCAGTACTTC.

This chain uses TRBV28 with TRBJ1-2; D is possibly TRBD1 (6 bases). In germline, CDR1 is MDHEN, CDR2 SYDVKM. V dropped 7 bases and J dropped 0 bases, with 18 bases sitting between them. The CDR3 has 16 amino acids. This chain's CDR3 is CASTPGGPAANYGYTF. CDR3 sequence (DNA): TGTGCCAGCACCCCGGGGGGGCCAGCCGCTAACTATGGCTACACCTTC.

The chain couples TRBV11-3 to TRBJ2-2; 8 nucleotides match TRBD1. The CDR3 consists of 16 residues. The V and J ends lost 5 bases and 4 bases, in that order; junction bases with no gene match: 9. Germline V gene lookup returns CDR1 SGHNT and CDR2 YENEEA. This CDR3 reads CASSLRQGSGTGELFF. In DNA, the CDR3 is TGTGCCAGCAGCCTACGACAGGGGTCGGGCACCGGGGAGCTGTTTTTT.